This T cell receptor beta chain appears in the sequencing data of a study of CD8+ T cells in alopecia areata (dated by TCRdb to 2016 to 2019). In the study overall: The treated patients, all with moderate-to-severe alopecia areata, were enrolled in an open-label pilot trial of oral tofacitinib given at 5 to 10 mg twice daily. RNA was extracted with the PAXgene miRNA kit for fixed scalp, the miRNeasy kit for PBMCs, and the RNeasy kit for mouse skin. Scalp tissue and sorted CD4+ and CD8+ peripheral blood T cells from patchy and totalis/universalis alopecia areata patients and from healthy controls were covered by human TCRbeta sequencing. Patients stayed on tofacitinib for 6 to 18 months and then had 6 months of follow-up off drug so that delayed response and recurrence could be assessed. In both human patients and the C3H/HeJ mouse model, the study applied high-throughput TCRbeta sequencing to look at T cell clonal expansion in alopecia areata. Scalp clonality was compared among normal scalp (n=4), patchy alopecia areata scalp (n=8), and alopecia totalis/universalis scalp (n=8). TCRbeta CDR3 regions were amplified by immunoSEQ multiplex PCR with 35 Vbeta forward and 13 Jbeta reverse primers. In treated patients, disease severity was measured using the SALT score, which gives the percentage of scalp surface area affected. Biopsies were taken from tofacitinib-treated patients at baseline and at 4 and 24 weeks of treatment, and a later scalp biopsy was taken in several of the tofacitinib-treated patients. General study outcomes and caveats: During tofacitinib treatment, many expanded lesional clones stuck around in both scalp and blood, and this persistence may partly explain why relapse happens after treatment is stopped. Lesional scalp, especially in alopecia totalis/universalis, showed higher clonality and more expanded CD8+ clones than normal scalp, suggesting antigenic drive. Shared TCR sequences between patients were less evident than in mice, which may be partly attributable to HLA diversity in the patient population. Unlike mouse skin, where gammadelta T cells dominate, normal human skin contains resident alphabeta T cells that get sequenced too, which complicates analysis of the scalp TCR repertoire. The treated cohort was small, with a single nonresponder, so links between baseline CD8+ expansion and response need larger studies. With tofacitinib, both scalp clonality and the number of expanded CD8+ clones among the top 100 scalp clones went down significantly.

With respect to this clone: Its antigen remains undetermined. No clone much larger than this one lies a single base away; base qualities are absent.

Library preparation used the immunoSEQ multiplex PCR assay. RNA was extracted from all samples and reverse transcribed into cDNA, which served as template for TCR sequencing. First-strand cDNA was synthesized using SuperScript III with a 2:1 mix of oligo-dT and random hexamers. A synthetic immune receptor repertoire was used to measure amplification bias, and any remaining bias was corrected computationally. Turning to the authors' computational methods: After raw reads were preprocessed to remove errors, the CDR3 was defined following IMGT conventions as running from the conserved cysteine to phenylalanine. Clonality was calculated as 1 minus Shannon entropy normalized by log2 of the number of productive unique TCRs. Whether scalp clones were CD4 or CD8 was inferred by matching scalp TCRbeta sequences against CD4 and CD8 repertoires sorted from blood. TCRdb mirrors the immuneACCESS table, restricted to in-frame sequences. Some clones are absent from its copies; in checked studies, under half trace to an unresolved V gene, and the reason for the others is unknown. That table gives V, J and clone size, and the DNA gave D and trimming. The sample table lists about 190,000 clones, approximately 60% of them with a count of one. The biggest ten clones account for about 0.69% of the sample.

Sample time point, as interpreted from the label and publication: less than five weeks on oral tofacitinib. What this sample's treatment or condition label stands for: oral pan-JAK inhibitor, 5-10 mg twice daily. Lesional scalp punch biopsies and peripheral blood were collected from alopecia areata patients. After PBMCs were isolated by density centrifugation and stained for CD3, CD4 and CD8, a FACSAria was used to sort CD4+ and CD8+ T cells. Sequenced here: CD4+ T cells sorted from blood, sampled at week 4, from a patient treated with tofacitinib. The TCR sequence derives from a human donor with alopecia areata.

The CDR3 reads CSALVTNEQFF. The nucleotide sequence is given as TGCAGTGCTCTTGTAACCAATGAGCAGTTCTTC. This chain is built from TRBV20-1 and TRBJ2-1, with the identity of the D gene unclear. Trimming removed 5 bases from V and 6 bases from J, leaving 8 bases between the germline ends. The CDR3 has 11 amino acids, counting the end cysteine and phenylalanine. Solely the CDR3 DNA is kept, with 33 bases framed from the first base. The germline V gene (reference sequence) specifies DFQATT as CDR1 and SNEGSKA as CDR2.